The 12 T cell receptor beta chains below all came from one sample that was sequenced in a study of blood T cell repertoires in COVID-19 (dated by TCRdb to 2020 to 2022). Library creation used the immunoSEQ multiplex PCR assay. TCRdb obtained this table from immuneACCESS and retained in-frame rearrangements with V and J assigned. These tables miss some clones; where compared with another copy, unresolved V genes account for less than half of the shortfall, and the remainder is unexplained. The sample table lists about 74,000 clones, 84% of them with a count of one. Around 13% of the sample lies in the top ten. The sequencing sample was made of peripheral blood. The receptors were gathered from a human donor in a cohort sampled during active COVID-19.

For the CDR3, the DNA is TGTGCCAGCAGCCAACAGGAGAACACTGAAGCTTTCTTT. Protein product: CASSQQENTEAFF. This chain joins TRBV11-2 and TRBJ1-1; possible D gene TRBD1, 5 bases. The CDR3 runs to 13 residues. Looked up from germline, CDR1 is SGHAT and CDR2 is FQNNGV. Deletions cut 5 bases from V and 1 base from J, with 8 bases between. The complete variable domain, with remaining parts taken from reference TRBV11-2 and TRBJ1-1, reads EAGVAQSPRYKIIEKRQSVAFWCNPISGHATLYWYQQILGQGPKLLIQFQNNGVVDDSQLPKDRFSAERLKGVDSTLKIQPAKLEDSAVYLCASSQQENTEAFFGQGTRLTVV.

This clone was counted between two and nine times. J is TRBJ2-3 and V is TRBV30; a weak D match, TRBD2 (6 bases). Per the germline V gene, CDR1 is GTSNPN and CDR2 is SVGIG (reference sequence). CDR3 length: 15 amino acids. Trimming shortened V by 1 base and J by 4 bases, and 15 bases separated the two germline ends. The CDR3 region has the DNA TGTGCCTGGAGTGGAGCGGGCTCTGGTTCAGATACGCAGTATTTT. It codes for CAWSGAGSGSDTQYF.

This clone turned up a few times. This chain uses TRBV19 with TRBJ2-2; D is ambiguous. The germline V and J ends were trimmed by 6 bases and 7 bases, with 9 bases remaining between them. The CDR3 is 12 amino acids. Germline loops: CDR1 LNHDA, CDR2 SQIVND (reference sequence). CDR3 nucleotides: TGTGCCAGTAGGGCCGATTTCGGGGAGCTGTTTTTT. Translating gives CASRADFGELFF.

This chain joins TRBV27 and TRBJ1-1, with D maybe TRBD1 (6 bases). CDR3 length equals 16 residues. The germline V gene encodes CDR1 MNHEY and CDR2 SMNVEV (reference sequence). Trimming pared 6 bases from V and 2 bases from J, leaving 19 bases between. The CDR3 DNA reads TGTGCCAGCAGCCCAGCAGCGGGGGCGGAAAACACTGAAGCTTTCTTT. Translating gives CASSPAAGAENTEAFF.

This clone has just one count. The J gene is TRBJ2-3, the V gene TRBV9, with TRBD2 identical over 8 bases. V dropped 0 bases and J dropped 0; count of bases not matched to a gene: 6. Germline CDR1 SGDLS, CDR2 YYNGEE. The CDR3 is 17 amino acids. CDR3 residues: CASSVEVAGTSTDTQYF. CDR3 DNA: TGTGCCAGCAGCGTAGAGGTAGCGGGGACTAGCACAGATACGCAGTATTTT.

This chain links TRBV4-2 with TRBJ1-2, with D tentatively TRBD1 (6 bases). The length of the CDR3 is 13 residues. Per the germline V gene, CDR1 is LGHNA and CDR2 is YNFKEQ. V was shortened by 5 bases and J by 11 bases, with 18 bases between the two germline ends. CDR3 residues: CASSDQTGNRYTF. DNA for the CDR3: TGTGCCAGCAGCGACCAAACAGGGAATAGGTACACCTTC.

The chain employs TRBV5-4 and TRBJ2-5; the match to TRBD2 covers 7 bases. This CDR3 region has 15 residues. Germline CDR1 SGHNT, CDR2 YYREEE (reference sequence). V shed 4 bases and J 5 bases; nucleotides not matched to a gene: 11. The CDR3 bases are TGTGCCAGCAGCACCCTCGCGGGTAGCGGGGAGACCCAGTACTTC. Residues: CASSTLAGSGETQYF.

V is TRBV30 and J is TRBJ1-1; 7 positions agree with TRBD1. Germline V lookup: CDR1 GTSNPN, CDR2 SVGIG (reference sequence). The CDR3 extends over 12 amino acids. After removal of 5 bases from V and 4 bases from J, the junction contained 4 bases not matched to a gene. In DNA form, the CDR3 reads TGTGCCTGGGACAGGGTGGGCACTGAAGCTTTCTTT. This sequence encodes CAWDRVGTEAFF.

The rearrangement uses TRBV10-3 and TRBJ2-7; 10 bases agree with TRBD2. Trimming cost V 4 bases and J 5 bases; bases outside gene matches: 8. This CDR3 spans 15 amino acids. Looked up from germline, CDR1 is ENHRY and CDR2 is SYGVKD. The CDR3 region is CAISGLAGARNEQYF. In nucleotides, the CDR3 is TGTGCCATCAGTGGCCTAGCGGGGGCAAGGAACGAGCAGTACTTC.

The J gene is TRBJ2-7, the V gene TRBV6-1, with 9 bases that match TRBD1. CDR1 is MNHNS and CDR2 is SASEGT in the germline V gene. V was pared by 2 bases and J by 3 bases, with 11 bases of the junction left unmatched. CDR3 length: 17 residues. CDR3 protein: CASSESSVGTGIYEQYF. The CDR3 coding sequence is TGTGCCAGCAGTGAATCGTCAGTGGGGACAGGGATCTACGAGCAGTACTTC.

Here the CDR3 reads CSVSVFYGYTF. The CDR3 bases are TGCAGCGTTTCAGTCTTCTATGGCTACACCTTC. V and J are TRBV29-1 and TRBJ1-2; D unclear. V shed 5 bases and J shed 4 bases, with 8 bases lying between them. Germline V gives CDR1 SQVTM, CDR2 ANQGSEA. The CDR3 loop spans 11 amino acids. Full variable domain (remainder filled in from reference TRBV29-1 and TRBJ1-2): SAVISQKPSRDICQRGTSLTIQCQVDSQVTMMFWYRQQPGQSLTLIATANQGSEATYESGFVIDKFPISRPNLTFSTLTVSNMSPEDSSIYLCSVSVFYGYTFGSGTRLTVV.

The rearrangement uses TRBV5-1 and TRBJ2-1; TRBD2 aligns across 10 bases. Germline assignment: CDR1 SGHRS and CDR2 YFSETQ. The CDR3 spans 15 residues. Losses at the gene ends were 4 bases for V and 4 bases for J; bases not matched to a gene: 5. This CDR3 is CASSLAGEIYNEQFF. DNA for the CDR3: TGCGCCAGCAGCCTAGCGGGGGAGATTTACAATGAGCAGTTCTTC.